This T cell receptor beta chain was sequenced during a study of T cells in Graves' hyperthyroidism and ophthalmopathy. Amplified TCR beta CDR3 regions came from RNA transcripts. Carried out on the TCR CDR3, a first-round RT-PCR used the HTBI primer set. TCRdb ran MiXCR on the multiplex PCR reads and lists one entry per CDR3 protein. The sample includes 730,000 or so distinct CDR3 sequences, around 20% of them seen just once. Trimming shortened V by 7 bases and J by 2 bases, and 14 bases separated the two germline ends. This CDR3 comprises 13 residues. Germline V CDR1 and CDR2: DFQATT, SNEGSKA (reference sequence). This clonotype occurred many times. The antigen is undetermined. Notes on the study in general: Most thyroid clonotypes expanded above 0.001 were also detected in blood.

This TCR came from a woman aged 50 to 65 with Graves' hyperthyroidism that later progressed to Graves' ophthalmopathy. The chain employs TRBV20-1 and TRBJ2-5; the D gene is possibly TRBD2 (6 bases). Sequencing was carried out using blood. CDR3 sequence reads: CSGSGLTQETQYF. Written as DNA, the CDR3 is TGCAGTGGCTCGGGACTGACTCAAGAGACCCAGTACTTC.